This passage covers 11 T cell receptor beta chains from one sample sequenced in a study of OX40 agonist ivuxolimab in advanced cancers. Method: immunoSEQ multiplex PCR; TCRdb's copy keeps in-frame clones and lacks some. The sample lists over 55,000 clones; 90% to 95% were seen once. The starting material was CD4+ or CD8+ T cells sorted from blood, obtained in a trial of the OX40 agonist ivuxolimab. The receptors come from an adult with an advanced solid tumor such as melanoma, head and neck, liver or kidney cancer.

The genes are TRBV7-9 and TRBJ1-1, with D uncertain. The CDR3 runs to 14 residues. Per germline, CDR1 SEHNR and CDR2 FQNEAQ (reference sequence). Trimming took off 3 bases at V and 1 base at J, with 9 bases between the two ends. The CDR3 protein is CASSFASPNTEAFF. CDR3 DNA: TGTGCCAGCAGCTTTGCAAGTCCGAACACTGAAGCTTTCTTT. Full variable domain (rest looked up from reference TRBV7-9 and TRBJ1-1): DTGVSQNPRHKITKRGQNVTFRCDPISEHNRLYWYRQTLGQGPEFLTYFQNEAQLEKSRLLSDRFSAERPKGSFSTLEIQRTEQGDSAMYLCASSFASPNTEAFFGQGTRLTVV.

The chain joins TRBV5-1 to TRBJ2-7; 9 bases line up with TRBD2. V lost 1 base to trimming and J lost 0 bases; unmatched junction nucleotides: 5. Germline assignment: CDR1 SGHRS and CDR2 YFSETQ. This CDR3 comprises 16 residues. The CDR3 sequence is CASSLNAGGSSYEQYF. In DNA form, the CDR3 reads TGCGCCAGCAGCTTGAATGCGGGGGGGAGCTCCTACGAGCAGTACTTC.

This clone showed up just once. The chain recombines TRBV7-8 with TRBJ2-2, with TRBD1 matching 12 bases. Germline lookup yields CDR1 SGHVS and CDR2 FQNEAQ. The CDR3 runs 18 residues. The ends lost 5 bases at V and 7 bases at J; junction bases unmatched: 14. CDR3 nucleotide sequence: TGTGCCAGCAGCCTTAGGGGGACAGGGGGCGCCTCGGGCGGGGAGCTGTTTTTT. It specifies CASSLRGTGGASGGELFF.

The chain combines TRBV5-5 with TRBJ1-1; D is unclear. Trimming left V 4 bases short and J 4 bases short, with 8 bases between. The CDR3 contains 12 residues. Germline loops: CDR1 SGHKS, CDR2 YYEKEE (reference sequence). This chain's CDR3 is CASSPSLTEAFF. The CDR3 region has the DNA TGTGCCAGCAGCCCCAGCCTCACTGAAGCTTTCTTT.

The J gene is TRBJ1-1, the V gene TRBV7-2; D unclear. Germline CDR1 and CDR2: SGHTA and FQGNSA. The CDR3 sequence is 13 residues long. V shed 0 bases and J shed 10 bases, with 12 bases lying between them. This CDR3 is CASSLALDGVAFF. In nucleotides, the CDR3 is TGTGCCAGCAGCTTAGCGCTAGACGGGGTAGCTTTCTTT.

The rearrangement links TRBV7-2 to TRBJ2-3; D gene uncertain. Germline-derived CDR1 and CDR2 are SGHTA and FQGNSA. V was clipped by 1 base and J by 1 base, with 12 bases between them. This CDR3 spans 16 amino acids. The CDR3 DNA is TGTGCCAGCAGCTTAGTGGCCGCATCGGGCACAGATACGCAGTATTTT. Its translation is CASSLVAASGTDTQYF.

The CDR3 DNA follows: TGCGCCAGCAGCCAAGATAGCCAGGCATCGTCCGTGAACACTGAAGCTTTCTTT. Amino acids: CASSQDSQASSVNTEAFF. The chain carries TRBV4-1 and TRBJ1-1, with D uncertain. The germline V gene encodes CDR1 MGHRA and CDR2 YSYEKL. This CDR3 region has 18 residues. V gave up 0 bases and J gave up 0 bases, with 17 bases separating them.

This clone was observed once. The chain recombines TRBV2 with TRBJ1-1; 9 bases are shared with TRBD1. The germline gives CDR1 SNHLY, CDR2 FYNNEI. This CDR3 region has 14 residues. V shed 6 bases and J 5 bases; nucleotides not matched to a gene: 7. DNA for the CDR3: TGTGCCAGCAGATCACAGGGGGCAGGAACTGAAGCTTTCTTT. Translation gives CASRSQGAGTEAFF.

CDR3: CASSPPQREGRMFSYEQYF. CDR3 DNA sequence: TGTGCCAGTAGTCCCCCTCAGCGGGAGGGCCGAATGTTCTCCTACGAGCAGTACTTC. The genes are TRBV19 and TRBJ2-7; 10 nucleotides align to TRBD2. This CDR3 region has 19 residues. The germline CDR1 and CDR2 sequences are LNHDA and SQIVND (reference sequence). V was pared by 5 bases and J by 0 bases, with 16 bases of the junction left unmatched.

This sequence joins TRBV7-9 and TRBJ2-7; 9 bases are shared with TRBD2. This CDR3 has 13 amino acids. J gave up 7 bases and V 7 bases, and 8 bases lay outside the gene matches. Germline V gene data show CDR1 as SEHNR and CDR2 as FQNEAQ (reference sequence). CDR3 region: CASKPSGAGEQYF. The CDR3 nucleotides read TGTGCCAGCAAACCTAGCGGGGCTGGAGAGCAGTACTTC.

This chain connects TRBV28 to TRBJ2-7, with D uncertain. V lost 10 bases and J 3 bases, leaving 16 bases between the germline ends. This CDR3 is built from 13 residues. In germline, CDR1 is MDHEN, CDR2 SYDVKM. DNA of the CDR3: TGTGCCACCGCTTCGCCAGCGAACTACGAGCAGTACTTC. Residues: CATASPANYEQYF.